The 15 T cell receptor beta chains reported below all come from one sample, sequenced in a study of blood T cell repertoires in COVID-19. The protocol was immunoSEQ multiplex PCR, while the TCRdb copy is restricted to in-frame clones and leaves out a portion. This table has approximately 350,000 clones, roughly 84% appearing once. The sample was PBMCs or T cells enriched from blood (not recorded which). The receptors come from a woman in her twenties or thirties who had recovered from COVID-19.

V and J are TRBV24-1 and TRBJ2-5; possibly TRBD1 for D (5 bases). The ends were cut back, 3 bases at V and 5 bases at J, with 12 bases in the middle. From germline, CDR1 is KGHDR and CDR2 SFDVKD. CDR3 size: 14 residues. The CDR3 DNA reads as TGTGCCACCAGTGATGCATCAGGGCGGGAGACCCAGTACTTC. It encodes CATSDASGRETQYF.

The V call is TRBV5-6, the J call TRBJ2-7; 7 positions agree with TRBD1. Looked up from germline, CDR1 is SGHDT and CDR2 is YYEEEE. With 2 bases clipped from V and 3 bases from J, the junction kept 8 bases outside the gene matches. This CDR3 region has 15 residues. This chain's CDR3 is CASSFIGTDSYEQYF. The CDR3 DNA sequence: TGTGCCAGCAGCTTTATTGGGACAGATAGCTACGAGCAGTACTTC.

This chain uses TRBV25-1 with TRBJ2-2, with D maybe TRBD1 (6 bases). V lost 2 bases to trimming and J lost 4 bases, with 8 bases between them. Germline V gene data show CDR1 as MGHDK and CDR2 as SYGVNS. The CDR3 spans 14 residues. The CDR3 nucleotides read TGTGCCAGCAGTGAACAGGGGTTCACCGGGGAGCTGTTTTTT. Translating gives CASSEQGFTGELFF.

For this clone: The junction departs from the called germline gene at one end, perhaps through a read error. J is TRBJ2-2 and V is TRBV7-3; possibly TRBD1 for D (5 bases). CDR1 and CDR2 from the germline V gene are SGHTA and FQGTGA. The CDR3 runs to 17 residues. The CDR3 bases are TGTGCCAGCACCTCCCCCGTCGGTAAGGACAACATCGGGGAGCTGTTTTTT. Encoded protein: CASTSPVGKDNIGELFF.

The V call is TRBV30, the J call TRBJ1-2, with unresolved D. Trimming pared 0 bases from V and 7 bases from J, leaving 18 bases between. The CDR3 sequence is 15 residues long. The germline V gene encodes CDR1 GTSNPN and CDR2 SVGIG (reference sequence). CDR3 in amino acids: CAWSVERRSLVGYTF. DNA for the CDR3: TGTGCCTGGAGTGTCGAAAGGCGGTCTTTGGTTGGCTACACCTTC.

This chain uses TRBV6-2 or TRBV6-3 with TRBJ1-5, with 7 bases fitting TRBD1. CDR3 length: 13 amino acids. J was trimmed by 9 bases and V by 6 bases; bases with no gene match: 8. CDR1 is MNHEY and CDR2 is SVGEGT in the germline V gene. The CDR3 here is CASSDRVGRPQHF. The DNA for the CDR3 is TGTGCCAGCAGCGACAGGGTTGGTAGGCCCCAGCATTTT.

Here the CDR3 reads CASSLTATYEQYF. In DNA, the CDR3 is TGTGCCAGCAGTTTAACAGCAACCTACGAGCAGTACTTC. This chain connects TRBV27 to TRBJ2-7; D is unclear. The CDR3 runs to 13 residues. From germline, CDR1 is MNHEY and CDR2 SMNVEV (reference sequence). The V end lost 2 bases, the J end lost 2 bases, and 7 bases lay between the germline ends.

The count of this clone is one. The gene calls are TRBV9 and TRBJ2-7; the match to TRBD2 covers 9 bases. The CDR3 contains 16 residues. V lost 0 bases, J lost 6 bases, and 10 bases stayed unmatched. Germline V gene data show CDR1 as SGDLS and CDR2 as YYNGEE. The CDR3 nucleotides read TGTGCCAGCAGCGTAGGGATAGCGGGGGTTCGGGGCGAGCAGTACTTC. Translating it yields CASSVGIAGVRGEQYF.

V is TRBV28 and J is TRBJ2-6; TRBD1 agrees at 7 bases. CDR1 is MDHEN, CDR2 SYDVKM, per germline. CDR3 length: 13 residues. The trim removed 6 bases at V and 14 bases at J, leaving 10 bases unmatched. CDR3 amino acids: CASSQRQGPLLTF. CDR3 coding DNA: TGTGCCAGCAGCCAACGACAGGGTCCTCTCCTGACTTTC.

The chain employs TRBV7-9 and TRBJ2-7, with TRBD1 matching 7 bases. Trimming at V came to 2 bases and at J to 3 bases, leaving 4 bases not matched to a gene. The germline V gene encodes CDR1 SEHNR and CDR2 FQNEAQ (reference sequence). This CDR3 has 14 residues. The CDR3 sequence: CASSLPGQVYEQYF. The CDR3 DNA is TGTGCCAGCAGCTTACCTGGACAGGTCTACGAGCAGTACTTC. The full variable domain, its missing parts supplied by reference TRBV7-9 and TRBJ2-7, is DTGVSQNPRHKITKRGQNVTFRCDPISEHNRLYWYRQTLGQGPEFLTYFQNEAQLEKSRLLSDRFSAERPKGSFSTLEIQRTEQGDSAMYLCASSLPGQVYEQYFGPGTRLTVT.

The rearrangement joins TRBV5-6 to TRBJ1-1; D possibly corresponds to TRBD1 (5 bases). CDR1 and CDR2 (germline): SGHDT, YYEEEE. Trimming left V 2 bases short and J 0 bases short, with 8 bases between. This CDR3 is 14 amino acids long. CDR3 protein: CASSLGHMNTEAFF. DNA of the CDR3: TGTGCCAGCAGCTTAGGACATATGAACACTGAAGCTTTCTTT.

CDR3: CASSQDPSGVRAGELFF. The CDR3 DNA sequence: TGTGCCAGCAGCCAAGACCCCAGCGGGGTGAGGGCCGGGGAGCTGTTTTTT. This chain links TRBV4-2 with TRBJ2-2; TRBD2 matches 7 bases. Germline assignment: CDR1 LGHNA and CDR2 YNFKEQ. V lost 0 bases and J lost 6; bases outside the gene matches: 10. This CDR3 region has 17 residues.

V and J are TRBV18 and TRBJ2-7; 10 bases line up with TRBD1. V lost 6 bases and J lost 2; bases outside the gene matches: 4. Germline V gives CDR1 KGHSH, CDR2 LQKENI. The CDR3 runs 14 residues. For the CDR3, the DNA is TGTGCCAGCTCCAGGGACAGGGGACCCTACGAGCAGTACTTC. It translates to CASSRDRGPYEQYF.

V gene TRBV5-1 combines with J gene TRBJ1-1; D perhaps matches TRBD1 (6 bases). Germline V gene sequence: CDR1 SGHRS, CDR2 YFSETQ. Trimming took off 4 bases at V and 4 bases at J, with 17 bases between the two ends. There are 15 residues in the CDR3. CDR3 sequence reads: CASSTSRLGATEAFF. DNA of the CDR3: TGCGCCAGCAGCACATCGAGATTGGGGGCCACTGAAGCTTTCTTT. Supplemented by reference TRBV5-1 and TRBJ1-1, the full variable domain reads KAGVTQTPRYLIKTRGQQVTLSCSPISGHRSVSWYQQTPGQGLQFLFEYFSETQRNKGNFPGRFSGRQFSNSRSEMNVSTLELGDSALYLCASSTSRLGATEAFFGQGTRLTVV.

A note on this clone: The same CDR3 arises from other DNA sequences in this sample as well. This sequence joins TRBV19 and TRBJ1-2; TRBD1 matches at 8 bases. Germline CDR1 LNHDA, CDR2 SQIVND (reference sequence). The CDR3 loop spans 14 amino acids. V lost 7 bases to trimming and J lost 3 bases; unmatched junction nucleotides: 7. In nucleotides, the CDR3 is TGTGCCAGTACCCCTGGGACAGGTGACTATGGCTACACCTTC. Protein product: CASTPGTGDYGYTF.